The 18 T cell receptor beta chains below come from one sample, sequenced in a study of blood T cells in healthy people across ages. Then a second PCR, running about 6 to 12 cycles, was carried out with a sample-barcoded 5' primer and a J-beta primer mix. Using its own MiXCR run on the 5' RACE reads, TCRdb lists one record per CDR3 protein. The table lists some 1.8 million distinct CDR3 sequences, about two fifths of them singletons, with more than 20% in the top ten. Sequenced input: blood. The origin of the receptors is a human donor in good health.

Only a few counts were recorded for this clonotype. The chain couples TRBV12-3 or TRBV12-4 to TRBJ1-6; tentatively, D is TRBD1 (5 bases). The ends were cut back, 4 bases at V and 3 bases at J, with 16 bases in the middle. CDR3 length: 17 amino acids. CDR3 sequence reads: CASSSKPGPDYNSPLHF. CDR3 bases: TGTGCCAGCAGTTCAAAACCGGGACCGGACTATAATTCACCCCTCCACTTT.

The CDR3 loop is CASSEGWTSYEQYF. The CDR3 nucleotides are TGTGCCAGCAGTGAAGGGTGGACCTCCTACGAGCAGTACTTC. The V call is TRBV6-1, the J call TRBJ2-7; D not resolved. The CDR3 totals 14 residues. V was trimmed by 1 base and J by 0 bases, leaving 7 bases between them. CDR1 is MNHNS and CDR2 is SASEGT in the germline V gene.

This chain joins TRBV15 and TRBJ2-3, with D possibly TRBD2 on 7 matching bases. Trimming took 6 bases from V and 5 from J, leaving 18 bases between them. Germline values: CDR1 LNHNV, CDR2 YYDKDF (reference sequence). The CDR3 has 15 amino acids. DNA for the CDR3: TGTGCCACCAGTCCCTGGGGGGGGCAGGGAGATACGCAGTATTTT. It is translated as CATSPWGGQGDTQYF.

This clonotype was seen more than once but under ten times. The rearrangement links TRBV7-2 to TRBJ2-1; 7 bases map to TRBD2. The CDR3 sequence is 16 residues long. CDR1 and CDR2 from the germline V gene are SGHTA and FQGNSA. V shed 4 bases, J shed 3 bases, and the junction held 9 bases outside the gene matches. The CDR3 DNA sequence: TGTGCCAGCAGCTCCCGCGGGAGCCCCGACTACAATGAGCAGTTCTTC. Translation: CASSSRGSPDYNEQFF.

The J gene is TRBJ2-3, the V gene TRBV28; D not certain. Trimming took 5 bases from V and 4 from J, leaving 13 bases between them. The CDR3 has 14 amino acids. Germline values: CDR1 MDHEN, CDR2 SYDVKM. CDR3 loop: CASSLSRGPDTQYF. The CDR3 region has the DNA TGTGCCAGCAGTCTAAGTCGCGGTCCAGATACGCAGTATTTT.

Only a few counts were recorded for this clonotype. V gene TRBV6-5 combines with J gene TRBJ2-7; D might be TRBD1 or TRBD2, each matching 5 bases. This CDR3 region has 14 residues. V shed 2 bases and J shed 2 bases, with 10 bases lying between them. Germline loops: CDR1 MNHEY, CDR2 SVGAGI. The CDR3 protein is CASSYGWGPYEQYF. The CDR3, as DNA: TGTGCCAGCAGTTACGGGTGGGGACCCTACGAGCAGTACTTC.

The chain is built from TRBV7-9 and TRBJ1-2; no reliable D call. This CDR3 region has 16 residues. The germline CDR1 and CDR2 sequences are SEHNR and FQNEAQ (reference sequence). V shed 1 base and J shed 5 bases, with 17 bases lying between them. CDR3 amino acids: CASSLEGIQKTYGYTF. As DNA, the CDR3 is TGTGCCAGCAGCTTAGAAGGGATCCAGAAAACTTATGGCTACACCTTC.

In its sample, this clonotype was seen a few times. The chain couples TRBV29-1 to TRBJ1-1; D uncertain. Germline CDR1 and CDR2: SQVTM and ANQGSEA. Trimming cost V 6 bases and J 2 bases, with 13 bases left between them. The CDR3 spans 13 residues. The CDR3 nucleotides read TGCAGCGTCGCGCGAGGGTTCAACACTGAAGCTTTCTTT. The encoded protein is CSVARGFNTEAFF.

This chain connects TRBV27 to TRBJ2-6, with 15 positions matching TRBD2. Looked up from germline, CDR1 is MNHEY and CDR2 is SMNVEV (reference sequence). Unmatched junction bases numbered 5, after V lost 0 bases and J lost 2 bases. This CDR3 comprises 20 residues. This CDR3 is CASSLSGLAGGPTGANVLTF. The CDR3 DNA sequence: TGTGCCAGCAGTTTATCAGGACTAGCGGGGGGGCCAACTGGGGCCAACGTCCTGACTTTC.

The chain is built from TRBV7-2 and TRBJ2-1; no clear D. V lost 6 bases and J lost 2, with 14 bases in between. In germline, CDR1 is SGHTA, CDR2 FQGNSA. The CDR3 totals 15 residues. The CDR3 loop reads CASRKDSNAYNEQFF. The CDR3 DNA reads TGTGCCAGCAGGAAGGATTCTAATGCCTACAATGAGCAGTTCTTC.

The gene calls are TRBV7-2 and TRBJ2-1; 9 positions match TRBD2. The germline V gene encodes CDR1 SGHTA and CDR2 FQGNSA. The J segment lost 8 bases and the V segment lost 1 base, leaving 12 bases of the junction unmatched. The CDR3 runs 17 residues. The chain's CDR3 is CASSLVGGLAGIDEQFF. The CDR3 DNA is TGTGCCAGCAGCTTAGTGGGTGGGCTAGCGGGGATCGATGAGCAGTTCTTC. The full variable domain, rest sourced from reference TRBV7-2 and TRBJ2-1, is GAGVSQSPSNKVTEKGKDVELRCDPISGHTALYWYRQSLGQGLEFLIYFQGNSAPDKSGLPSDRFSAERTGGSVSTLTIQRTQQEDSAVYLCASSLVGGLAGIDEQFFGPGTRLTVL.

The chain employs TRBV7-2 and TRBJ2-1, with 10 positions matching TRBD2. With V trimmed by 3 bases and J by 3 bases, 17 bases remained unmatched. CDR3 size: 20 residues. Per the germline V gene, CDR1 is SGHTA and CDR2 is FQGNSA. CDR3 bases: TGTGCCAGCAGCTTCCCTCTTCGGCTAGCGGGGGCCGGGAACTACAATGAGCAGTTCTTC. Translated, it gives CASSFPLRLAGAGNYNEQFF.

The J gene is TRBJ2-7, the V gene TRBV24-1; D possibly matches TRBD1 or TRBD2 (5 bases each). CDR1 KGHDR and CDR2 SFDVKD come from the germline V gene. Trimming took off 3 bases at V and 1 base at J, with 12 bases between the two ends. The CDR3 runs to 15 residues. The CDR3 sequence is CATSDSRDGSYEQYF. CDR3 bases: TGTGCCACCAGTGATAGCCGGGACGGTTCCTACGAGCAGTACTTC.

In this sample, this clonotype turned up a few times. The chain combines TRBV28 with TRBJ1-6; D is possibly TRBD1 (5 bases). V lost 3 bases, J lost 5 bases, and 8 bases lay in between. This CDR3 spans 14 amino acids. Germline CDR1 is MDHEN and CDR2 is SYDVKM. CDR3 bases: TGTGCCAGCAGTTTGACAGTAAATAATTCACCCCTCCACTTT. It yields the protein CASSLTVNNSPLHF.

This clonotype is a singleton in its sample. The chain has TRBV9 and TRBJ1-2; the D gene is possibly TRBD1 (5 bases). Germline V gives CDR1 SGDLS, CDR2 YYNGEE. V was trimmed by 4 bases and J by 6 bases, leaving 16 bases between them. This CDR3 spans 14 amino acids. CDR3 protein: CASSPRGDGDGYTF. The CDR3 DNA sequence: TGTGCCAGCAGCCCCCGTGGGGACGGGGATGGCTACACCTTC.

The genes are TRBV6-5 and TRBJ2-1, with D perhaps matching TRBD2 (5 bases). The CDR3 is made up of 13 amino acids. CDR1 is MNHEY, CDR2 SVGAGI, per germline. V was trimmed by 5 bases and J by 8 bases, leaving 13 bases between them. CDR3 region: CASSPPGYDEQFF. The CDR3, as DNA: TGTGCCAGCAGTCCCCCGGGGTACGATGAGCAGTTCTTC.

This clonotype was counted once. The chain uses TRBV7-2 and TRBJ2-5, with 13 bases identical to TRBD2. The CDR3 length is 16 residues. The V segment lost 4 bases and the J segment 12 bases; nucleotides outside the gene matches: 14. Germline values: CDR1 SGHTA, CDR2 FQGNSA. The CDR3 region has the DNA TGTGCCAGCAGCTCAGTGGTGACGACTAGCGGGGGGCTTAAGTACTTC. Residues: CASSSVVTTSGGLKYF. Full variable domain (missing parts from reference TRBV7-2 and TRBJ2-5): GAGVSQSPSNKVTEKGKDVELRCDPISGHTALYWYRQSLGQGLEFLIYFQGNSAPDKSGLPSDRFSAERTGGSVSTLTIQRTQQEDSAVYLCASSSVVTTSGGLKYFGPGTRLLVL.

CDR3 bases: TGCGCCAGCAGCTGGGCCCGTGTACAAGAGACCCAGTACTTC. Translation gives CASSWARVQETQYF. This rearrangement joins TRBV5-1 to TRBJ2-5; D is uncertain. The V and J ends lost 3 bases and 2 bases respectively, with 11 bases between them. Per germline, CDR1 SGHRS and CDR2 YFSETQ. The CDR3 extends over 14 amino acids.